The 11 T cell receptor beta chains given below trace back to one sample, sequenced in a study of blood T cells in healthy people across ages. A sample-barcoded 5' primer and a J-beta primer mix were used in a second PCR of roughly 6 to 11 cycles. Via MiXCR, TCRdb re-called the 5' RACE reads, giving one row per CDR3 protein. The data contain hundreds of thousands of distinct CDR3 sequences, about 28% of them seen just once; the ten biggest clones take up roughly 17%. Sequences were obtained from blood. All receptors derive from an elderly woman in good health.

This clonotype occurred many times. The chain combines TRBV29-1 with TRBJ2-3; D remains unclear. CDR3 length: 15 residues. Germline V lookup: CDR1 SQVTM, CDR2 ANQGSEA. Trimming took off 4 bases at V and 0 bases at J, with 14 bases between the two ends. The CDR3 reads CSVAPTIPSTDTQYF. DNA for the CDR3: TGCAGCGTTGCTCCTACTATCCCTAGCACAGATACGCAGTATTTT.

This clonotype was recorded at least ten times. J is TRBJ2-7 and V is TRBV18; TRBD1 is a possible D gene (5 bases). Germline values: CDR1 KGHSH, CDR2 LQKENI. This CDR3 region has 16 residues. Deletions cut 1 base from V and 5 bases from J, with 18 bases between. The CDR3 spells CASSPLITEGAHEQYF. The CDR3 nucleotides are TGTGCCAGCTCACCACTGATTACGGAAGGGGCTCACGAGCAGTACTTC.

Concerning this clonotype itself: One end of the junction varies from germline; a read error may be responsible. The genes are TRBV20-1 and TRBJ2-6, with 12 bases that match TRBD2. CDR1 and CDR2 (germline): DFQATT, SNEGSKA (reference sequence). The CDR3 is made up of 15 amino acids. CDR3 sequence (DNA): TGCAGTGCTAGCAGTCTAGCGGGGGGGGCCAACGTCCCGACTTTC. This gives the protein CSASSLAGGANVPTF.

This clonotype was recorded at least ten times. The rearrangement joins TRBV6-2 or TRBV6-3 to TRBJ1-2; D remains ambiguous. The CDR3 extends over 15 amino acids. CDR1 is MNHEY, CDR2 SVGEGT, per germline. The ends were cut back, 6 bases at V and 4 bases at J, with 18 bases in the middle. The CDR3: CASRPSSRLAYGYTF. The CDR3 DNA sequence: TGTGCCAGCAGACCCTCCTCCCGCCTGGCCTATGGCTACACCTTC.

The CDR3 bases are TGCAGTGCTAGTGTGGGTTTGGGGGAATCTAATGGCTACACCTTC. Protein product: CSASVGLGESNGYTF. The chain has TRBV20-1 and TRBJ1-2; maybe TRBD1 (5 bases). Between the trimmed V and J ends, which lost 3 bases and 6 bases, there was a span of 20 bases. Germline V lookup: CDR1 DFQATT, CDR2 SNEGSKA (reference sequence). The CDR3 totals 15 residues.

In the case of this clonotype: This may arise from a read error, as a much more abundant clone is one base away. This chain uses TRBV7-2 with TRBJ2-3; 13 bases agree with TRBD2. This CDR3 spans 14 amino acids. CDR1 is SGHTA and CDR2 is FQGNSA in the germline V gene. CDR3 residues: CASRTSGGSDTQCF. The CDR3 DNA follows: TGTGCCAGCCGGACTAGCGGGGGCTCGGATACGCAGTGTTTT. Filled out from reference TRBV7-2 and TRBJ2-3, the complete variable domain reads GAGVSQSPSNKVTEKGKDVELRCDPISGHTALYWYRQSLGQGLEFLIYFQGNSAPDKSGLPSDRFSAERTGGSVSTLTIQRTQQEDSAVYLCASRTSGGSDTQCFGPGTRLTVL.

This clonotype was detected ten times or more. CDR3 loop: CASRAEVGEQYF. The CDR3, as DNA: TGTGCCAGCAGGGCGGAGGTCGGCGAGCAGTACTTC. The chain employs TRBV6-5 and TRBJ2-7; D possibly corresponds to TRBD2 (5 bases). Trimming left V 6 bases short and J 6 bases short, with 12 bases between. CDR3 length: 12 residues. In germline, CDR1 is MNHEY, CDR2 SVGAGI.

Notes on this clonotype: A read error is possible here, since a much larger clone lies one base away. CDR3 DNA sequence: TGTGCCACCAGCAGAGATAAAAGTTTGTCGGCGAGAAACATTCAGTACTTC. As protein: CATSRDKSLSARNIQYF. This chain uses TRBV15 with TRBJ2-5; D not certain. The J call may be incorrect, as the DNA end agrees better with TRBJ2-4. Germline V gives CDR1 LNHNV, CDR2 YYDKDF (reference sequence). The CDR3 spans 17 residues.

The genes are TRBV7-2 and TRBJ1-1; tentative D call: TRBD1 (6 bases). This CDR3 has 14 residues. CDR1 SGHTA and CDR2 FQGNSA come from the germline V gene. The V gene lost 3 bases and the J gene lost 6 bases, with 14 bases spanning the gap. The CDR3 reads CASSFGGASAEAFF. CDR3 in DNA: TGTGCCAGCAGCTTCGGGGGCGCTAGCGCTGAAGCTTTCTTT.

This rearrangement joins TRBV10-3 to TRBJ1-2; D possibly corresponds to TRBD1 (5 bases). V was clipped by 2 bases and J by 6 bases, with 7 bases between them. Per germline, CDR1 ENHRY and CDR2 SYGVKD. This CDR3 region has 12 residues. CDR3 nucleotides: TGTGCCATCAGTGAGGGAGGGGATGGCTACACCTTC. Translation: CAISEGGDGYTF.

Here the CDR3 reads CASLTGGSSTEAFF. CDR3 bases: TGTGCCAGCCTCACAGGGGGTAGTAGCACTGAAGCTTTCTTT. The J gene is TRBJ1-1, the V gene TRBV2; TRBD1 matches at 8 bases. The CDR3 length is 14 residues. Unmatched junction bases numbered 9, after V lost 8 bases and J lost 4 bases. In germline, CDR1 is SNHLY, CDR2 FYNNEI.